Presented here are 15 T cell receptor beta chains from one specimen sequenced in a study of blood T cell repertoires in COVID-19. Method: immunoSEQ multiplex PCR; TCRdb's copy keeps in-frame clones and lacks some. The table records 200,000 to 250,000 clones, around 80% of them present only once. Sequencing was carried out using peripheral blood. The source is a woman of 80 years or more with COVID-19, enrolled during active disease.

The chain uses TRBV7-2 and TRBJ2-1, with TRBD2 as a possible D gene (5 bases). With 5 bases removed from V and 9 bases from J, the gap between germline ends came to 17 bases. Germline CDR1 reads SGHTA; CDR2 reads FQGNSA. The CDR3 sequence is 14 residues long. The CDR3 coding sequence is TGTGCCAGCAGCCCCCCTCGGGCGGGTTCTGAGCAGTTCTTC. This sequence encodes CASSPPRAGSEQFF.

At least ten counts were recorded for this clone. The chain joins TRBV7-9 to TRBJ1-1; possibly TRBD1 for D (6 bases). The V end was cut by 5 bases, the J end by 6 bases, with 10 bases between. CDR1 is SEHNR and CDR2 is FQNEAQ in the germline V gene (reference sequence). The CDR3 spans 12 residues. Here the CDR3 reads CASSQGPPEAFF. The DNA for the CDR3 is TGTGCCAGCAGCCAGGGGCCCCCTGAAGCTTTCTTT. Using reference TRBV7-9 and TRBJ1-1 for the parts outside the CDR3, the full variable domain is DTGVSQNPRHKITKRGQNVTFRCDPISEHNRLYWYRQTLGQGPEFLTYFQNEAQLEKSRLLSDRFSAERPKGSFSTLEIQRTEQGDSAMYLCASSQGPPEAFFGQGTRLTVV.

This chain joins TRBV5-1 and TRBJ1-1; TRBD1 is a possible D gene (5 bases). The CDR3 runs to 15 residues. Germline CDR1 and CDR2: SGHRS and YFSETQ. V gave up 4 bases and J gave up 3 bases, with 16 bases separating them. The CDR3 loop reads CASSPVGGRDTEAFF. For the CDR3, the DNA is TGCGCCAGCAGCCCGGTCGGGGGTAGGGACACTGAAGCTTTCTTT.

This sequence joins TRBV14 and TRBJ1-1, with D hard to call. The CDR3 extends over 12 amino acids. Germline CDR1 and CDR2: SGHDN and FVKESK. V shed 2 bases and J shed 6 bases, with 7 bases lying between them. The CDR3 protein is CASSQLPPEAFF. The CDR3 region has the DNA TGTGCCAGCAGCCAACTACCCCCTGAAGCTTTCTTT.

The DNA of the CDR3 is TGTGCCAGCTCACCACCGGCTAGCGGGATGTATGAGACCCAGTACTTC. Protein sequence: CASSPPASGMYETQYF. The gene calls are TRBV18 and TRBJ2-5, with 9 bases aligning to TRBD2. Germline values: CDR1 KGHSH, CDR2 LQKENI. J was trimmed by 5 bases and V by 0 bases; bases with no gene match: 7. This CDR3 spans 16 amino acids.

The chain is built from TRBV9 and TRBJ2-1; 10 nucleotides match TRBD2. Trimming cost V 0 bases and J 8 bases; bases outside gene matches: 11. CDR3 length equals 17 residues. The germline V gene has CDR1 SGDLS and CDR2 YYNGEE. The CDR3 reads CASSVVPLAGALHEQFF. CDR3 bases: TGTGCCAGCAGCGTAGTTCCCCTAGCGGGGGCCCTGCATGAGCAGTTCTTC.

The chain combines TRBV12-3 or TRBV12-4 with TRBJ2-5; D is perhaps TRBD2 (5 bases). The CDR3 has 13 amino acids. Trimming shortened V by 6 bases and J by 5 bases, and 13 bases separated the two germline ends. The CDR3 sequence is CASRIGGAETQYF. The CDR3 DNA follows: TGTGCCAGCAGGATAGGAGGAGCGGAGACCCAGTACTTC.

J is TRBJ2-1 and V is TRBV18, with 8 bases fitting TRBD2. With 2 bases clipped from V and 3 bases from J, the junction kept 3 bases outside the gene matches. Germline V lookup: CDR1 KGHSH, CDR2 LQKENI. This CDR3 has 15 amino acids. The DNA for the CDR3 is TGTGCCAGCTCACCAAAGACTAGCGACTACAATGAGCAGTTCTTC. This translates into CASSPKTSDYNEQFF.

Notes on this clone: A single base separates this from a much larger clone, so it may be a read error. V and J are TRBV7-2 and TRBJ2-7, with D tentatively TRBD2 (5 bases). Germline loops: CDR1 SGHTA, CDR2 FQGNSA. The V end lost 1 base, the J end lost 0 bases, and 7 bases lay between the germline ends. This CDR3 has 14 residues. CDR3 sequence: CASSLDAGSYEQYF. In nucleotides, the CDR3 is TGTGCCAGCAGCTTAGACGCGGGCTCCTACGAGCAGTACTTC.

CDR3 protein: CASSILGPYNEQFF. The CDR3 region has the DNA TGTGCCAGTAGTATTCTGGGCCCGTACAATGAGCAGTTCTTC. The chain has TRBV19 and TRBJ2-1; D remains unclear. Per the germline V gene, CDR1 is LNHDA and CDR2 is SQIVND (reference sequence). The CDR3 consists of 14 residues. V lost 3 bases, J lost 4 bases, and 10 bases lay in between.

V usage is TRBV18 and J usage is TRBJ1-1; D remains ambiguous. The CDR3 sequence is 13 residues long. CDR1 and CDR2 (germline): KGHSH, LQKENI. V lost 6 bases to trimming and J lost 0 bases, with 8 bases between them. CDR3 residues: CASSAELNTEAFF. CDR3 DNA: TGTGCCAGCTCGGCGGAGTTGAACACTGAAGCTTTCTTT.

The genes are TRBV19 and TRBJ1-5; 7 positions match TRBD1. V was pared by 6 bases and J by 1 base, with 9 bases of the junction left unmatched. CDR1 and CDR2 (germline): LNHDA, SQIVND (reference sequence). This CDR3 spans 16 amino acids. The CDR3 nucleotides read TGTGCCAGTAGGTTCGAACAGGGGAGGAGCAATCAGCCCCAGCATTTT. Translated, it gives CASRFEQGRSNQPQHF.

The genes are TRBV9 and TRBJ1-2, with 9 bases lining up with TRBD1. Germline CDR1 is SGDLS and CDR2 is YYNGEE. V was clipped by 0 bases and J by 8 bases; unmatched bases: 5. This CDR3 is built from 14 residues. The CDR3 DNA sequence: TGTGCCAGCAGCGTAGACAGGGGGCGACGAGGCTACACCTTC. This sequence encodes CASSVDRGRRGYTF.

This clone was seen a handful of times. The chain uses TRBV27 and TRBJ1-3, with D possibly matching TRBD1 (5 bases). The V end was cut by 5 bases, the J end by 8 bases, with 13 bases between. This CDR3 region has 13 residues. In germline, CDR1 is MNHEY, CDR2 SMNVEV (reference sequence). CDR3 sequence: CASSPGEGYTIYF. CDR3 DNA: TGTGCCAGCAGTCCCGGGGAGGGGTACACCATATATTTT.

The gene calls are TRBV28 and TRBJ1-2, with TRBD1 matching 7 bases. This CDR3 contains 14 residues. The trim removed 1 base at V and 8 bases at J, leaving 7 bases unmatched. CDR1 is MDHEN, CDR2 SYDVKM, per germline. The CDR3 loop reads CASSLSRQGFGYTF. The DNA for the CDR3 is TGTGCCAGCAGTTTATCTAGACAGGGATTCGGCTACACCTTC.